This T cell receptor (beta chain) emerged from a study of shared T cell receptors in the human thymus. The CDR3 sequence is 16 residues long. V lost 3 bases to trimming and J lost 5 bases, with 17 bases between them. In germline, CDR1 is SGHVS, CDR2 FQNEAQ. The assay was immunoSEQ multiplex PCR, and TCRdb's table has in-frame clones only and misses some. The sample carries 700,000 or so clones, 70% to 90% recorded once. The same sample was also studied in work on human thymus T cells. That publication notes: Surgeons resected thymus tissue during corrective heart surgery. V and J gene usage appeared biased in thymic and blood repertoires.

V usage is TRBV7-8 and J usage is TRBJ1-5; the D gene is possibly TRBD1 (5 bases). The source is a girl younger than two with a congenital heart defect. Sequencing used thymocytes. In DNA form, the CDR3 reads TGTGCCAGCAGCTTTTCGGGACGGCGGGGATATCAGCCCCAGCATTTT. Residues: CASSFSGRRGYQPQHF.